This T cell receptor beta chain originates from a study of CD8+CD57+ T cells in acquired aplastic anemia. Patients picked for sequencing had shown CD8+CD57+ cell expansion detected by flow cytometry. Germline V gene lookup returns CDR1 SGHRS and CDR2 YFSETQ. This CDR3 is built from 14 residues. The V end was cut by 2 bases, the J end by 2 bases, with 10 bases between. This clonotype has more than one count but fewer than ten. Investigators profiled TCR beta VDJ and CDR3 from genomic DNA template. MiXCR, run by TCRdb on the reads, gives a single entry per CDR3 protein. This table has some 150,000 distinct CDR3 sequences, over 70% appearing once.

This sequence joins TRBV5-1 and TRBJ2-5, with D possibly TRBD1 on 6 matching bases. The sequence came from a human donor with aplastic anemia. Sequencing used sorted CD4+, CD8+, or CD8+CD57+ T cells (not recorded which) from PBMCs. CDR3 protein: CASSLTDRQETQYF. The CDR3 DNA follows: TGCGCCAGCAGCTTAACAGACAGGCAAGAGACCCAGTACTTC.